The next 29 T cell receptor beta chains were all read from a single sample in a study of T cells in Graves' hyperthyroidism and ophthalmopathy. The CDR3 regions of TCR beta were amplified from RNA transcripts. Initially, a first-round RT-PCR of the TCR CDR3 employed the HTBI primer set. TCRdb re-called the multiplex PCR reads through MiXCR, storing one row per CDR3 protein. The sample comprises about 360,000 distinct CDR3 sequences, approximately 13% of which are singletons, and over 8.5% rests with the top ten. What was sequenced was blood. The receptor set was obtained from a woman aged 18-30 years with Graves' hyperthyroidism.

There are many counts of this clonotype. The CDR3 DNA sequence: TGTGCCATCAGTGAGCCGGACAGGGGGCAATACGAGCAGTACTTC. It translates to CAISEPDRGQYEQYF. The rearrangement uses TRBV10-3 and TRBJ2-7, with 11 bases aligning to TRBD1. The ends lost 2 bases at V and 4 bases at J; junction bases unmatched: 4. Per germline, CDR1 ENHRY and CDR2 SYGVKD. The CDR3 sequence is 15 residues long.

This clonotype was counted ten times or more. The chain links TRBV3-1 to TRBJ1-4; D remains unclear. The V end was cut by 2 bases, the J end by 4 bases, with 11 bases between. The CDR3 consists of 15 residues. Germline V gives CDR1 LGHDT, CDR2 YNNKEL (reference sequence). CDR3 sequence reads: CASSQRKTYNEKLFF. CDR3 coding DNA: TGTGCCAGCAGCCAAAGGAAGACCTATAATGAAAAACTGTTTTTT. Together with reference TRBV3-1 and TRBJ1-4, the CDR3 gives the full variable domain: DTAVSQTPKYLVTQMGNDKSIKCEQNLGHDTMYWYKQDSKKFLKIMFSYNNKELIINETVPNRFSPKSPDKAHLNLHINSLELGDSAVYFCASSQRKTYNEKLFFGSGTQLSVL.

This clonotype was observed at least ten times. V and J are TRBV3-1 and TRBJ1-1, with a weak D call TRBD1 (6 bases). Trimming stripped 4 bases from V and 8 bases from J, with 14 bases between. The CDR3 has 13 amino acids. CDR1 and CDR2 from the germline V gene are LGHDT and YNNKEL (reference sequence). CDR3 bases: TGTGCCAGCAGCCCAGGTACACAGGGAGAAGCTTTCTTT. Translating gives CASSPGTQGEAFF. Drawing the rest from reference TRBV3-1 and TRBJ1-1, the complete variable domain is DTAVSQTPKYLVTQMGNDKSIKCEQNLGHDTMYWYKQDSKKFLKIMFSYNNKELIINETVPNRFSPKSPDKAHLNLHINSLELGDSAVYFCASSPGTQGEAFFGQGTRLTVV.

The chain carries TRBV12-3 or TRBV12-4 and TRBJ1-2, with D possibly being TRBD1 (5 bases). The CDR3 runs to 14 residues. Trimming shortened V by 7 bases and J by 1 base, and 13 bases separated the two germline ends. The CDR3 loop reads CASKGAPNNYGYTF. The CDR3 coding sequence is TGTGCCAGCAAAGGGGCCCCAAATAACTATGGCTACACCTTC.

The J gene is TRBJ2-7, the V gene TRBV29-1, with a weak D call TRBD1 (6 bases). V shed 6 bases and J shed 1 base, with 13 bases lying between them. The CDR3 is 13 residues long. Per germline, CDR1 SQVTM and CDR2 ANQGSEA. CDR3 DNA sequence: TGCAGCGTGACCGATGACAGGTCCTACGAGCAGTACTTC. Protein product: CSVTDDRSYEQYF.

The rearrangement links TRBV4-3 to TRBJ1-5; the D is unclear. This CDR3 is built from 17 residues. Germline CDR1 LGHNA, CDR2 YSLEER. V lost 0 bases and J 1 base, leaving 13 bases between the germline ends. CDR3 in DNA: TGCGCCAGCAGCCAAGATAGGATGAGCACGAGCAATCAGCCCCAGCATTTT. Translation: CASSQDRMSTSNQPQHF.

The chain is built from TRBV7-8 and TRBJ2-5; 10 nucleotides line up with TRBD2. CDR3 length: 15 residues. Germline V gene data show CDR1 as SGHVS and CDR2 as FQNEAQ. Losses at the gene ends were 5 bases for V and 1 base for J; bases not matched to a gene: 4. The CDR3 DNA follows: TGTGCCAGCAGCAAAAGGACTAGCGGCCAAGAGACCCAGTACTTC. Protein sequence: CASSKRTSGQETQYF.

This clonotype has more than one count but fewer than ten. The rearrangement links TRBV9 to TRBJ1-6; 9 positions match TRBD1. The junction had 2 bases not matched to a gene; V was cut back by 0 bases and J by 7 bases. This CDR3 has 15 amino acids. The V gene's germline CDR1 is SGDLS and CDR2 YYNGEE. The CDR3 DNA reads TGTGCCAGCAGCGTAGAAGACAGGGGGAATTCACCCCTCCACTTT. This codes for CASSVEDRGNSPLHF.

At least ten counts were recorded for this clonotype. The rearrangement joins TRBV7-2 to TRBJ1-5; D not certain. The CDR3 loop spans 17 amino acids. V lost 1 base, J lost 2 bases, and 15 bases lay in between. Germline V lookup: CDR1 SGHTA, CDR2 FQGNSA. The CDR3 DNA sequence: TGTGCCAGCAGCTTAGACCGCAAGGCTTGGGGCAATCAGCCCCAGCATTTT. Translating gives CASSLDRKAWGNQPQHF.

The chain joins TRBV20-1 to TRBJ2-7, with TRBD1 identical over 9 bases. This CDR3 has 16 amino acids. The germline gives CDR1 DFQATT, CDR2 SNEGSKA (reference sequence). V shed 5 bases, J shed 2 bases, and the junction held 13 bases outside the gene matches. The CDR3 region has the DNA TGCAGTGCTCCTAAATTCCGGGACAGGGATCCCTACGAGCAGTACTTC. This encodes CSAPKFRDRDPYEQYF.

For this clonotype: A much larger clonotype is one base distant, so this may be a read error. J is TRBJ1-4 and V is TRBV11-1, with 8 positions matching TRBD1. CDR1 is SGHAT and CDR2 is FQDESV in the germline V gene (reference sequence). The CDR3 is 15 amino acids. DNA of the CDR3: TGTGCCAGCAGCACGACAGGGGAAGCTAATGGAAAACTGTTTTTT. Translated, it gives CASSTTGEANGKLFF.

This clonotype was picked up many times. This sequence joins TRBV28 and TRBJ1-1; D gene unclear. V gave up 6 bases and J gave up 2 bases, with 10 bases separating them. The CDR3 runs to 13 residues. Germline V CDR1 and CDR2: MDHEN, SYDVKM. The CDR3 nucleotides read TGTGCCAGCAGCCGATGGATTAACACTGAAGCTTTCTTT. It encodes CASSRWINTEAFF.

Many counts were recorded for this clonotype. The chain has TRBV2 and TRBJ2-5; no firm D call. V shed 8 bases and J shed 5 bases, with 12 bases lying between them. The V gene's germline CDR1 is SNHLY and CDR2 FYNNEI. This CDR3 comprises 12 residues. CDR3 protein: CASLDTGETQYF. For the CDR3, the DNA is TGTGCCAGCCTAGACACTGGGGAGACCCAGTACTTC.

This clonotype was found many times. This chain connects TRBV5-6 to TRBJ2-1; D not resolved. Trimming shortened V by 0 bases and J by 9 bases, and 10 bases separated the two germline ends. Germline V gene lookup returns CDR1 SGHDT and CDR2 YYEEEE. The CDR3 contains 13 residues. This CDR3 is CASSLGTTTEQFF. The CDR3 coding sequence is TGTGCCAGCAGCTTGGGGACCACTACTGAGCAGTTCTTC.

This clonotype was seen repeatedly, ten times or more. This chain links TRBV6-2 or TRBV6-3 with TRBJ1-1, with TRBD1 as a possible D gene (6 bases). Germline CDR1 is MNHEY and CDR2 is SVGEGT. V was cut by 0 bases and J by 2 bases, with 22 bases left in between. CDR3 length: 19 amino acids. The CDR3 sequence: CASSYSIGGGWGRNTEAFF. The CDR3 coding sequence is TGTGCCAGCAGTTACTCGATAGGCGGTGGATGGGGGCGAAACACTGAAGCTTTCTTT.

The rearrangement joins TRBV4-3 to TRBJ1-1, with no clear D. This CDR3 has 16 amino acids. Trimming shortened V by 1 base and J by 1 base, and 13 bases separated the two germline ends. Per the germline V gene, CDR1 is LGHNA and CDR2 is YSLEER. The CDR3 protein is CASSQGVYGRNTEAFF. The CDR3 nucleotides are TGCGCCAGCAGCCAAGGGGTTTATGGCCGGAACACTGAAGCTTTCTTT.

This clonotype appeared many times. V is TRBV6-2 or TRBV6-3 and J is TRBJ2-1; 7 bases map to TRBD2. The CDR3 length is 14 residues. The J segment lost 8 bases and the V segment lost 9 bases, leaving 13 bases of the junction unmatched. Germline CDR1 and CDR2: MNHEY and SVGEGT. DNA of the CDR3: TGTGCCAGTCGGTCCGGGACTAAGGGGCATGAGCAGTTCTTC. Its translation: CASRSGTKGHEQFF.

This rearrangement joins TRBV19 to TRBJ2-7; a weak D match, TRBD1 (6 bases). Germline V gene lookup returns CDR1 LNHDA and CDR2 SQIVND (reference sequence). The length of the CDR3 is 15 residues. V was pared by 1 base and J by 1 base, with 11 bases between. The CDR3 nucleotides are TGTGCCAGTAGTATAGCCGCCAGGGGTTCCTACGAGCAGTACTTC. This encodes CASSIAARGSYEQYF.

This clonotype came up many times. The chain is built from TRBV9 and TRBJ2-1; 11 nucleotides agree with TRBD2. The CDR3 contains 15 residues. Trimming removed 0 bases from V and 7 bases from J; junction bases left unmatched: 3. Per germline, CDR1 SGDLS and CDR2 YYNGEE. As DNA, the CDR3 is TGTGCCAGCAGCGTAGTCCCTAGCGGGAGGAATGAGCAGTTCTTC. Amino acids: CASSVVPSGRNEQFF.

As regards this clonotype: A clone one base away is much larger, so this may be a read error. This chain connects TRBV7-3 to TRBJ2-1, with TRBD2 matching over 9 bases. The CDR3 sequence is 15 residues long. Germline CDR1 reads SGHTA; CDR2 reads FQGTGA. CDR3 residues: CASSLAGARVNERFF. The CDR3 DNA reads as TGTGCCAGCAGTTTAGCGGGAGCTCGGGTCAATGAGCGGTTCTTC.

This clonotype was seen at least ten times. The chain is built from TRBV3-1 and TRBJ1-1; D gene ambiguous. The germline V and J ends were trimmed by 5 bases and 7 bases, with 8 bases remaining between them. Per germline, CDR1 LGHDT and CDR2 YNNKEL (reference sequence). The CDR3 consists of 11 residues. The chain's CDR3 is CASSGSLEAFF. DNA of the CDR3: TGTGCCAGCAGCGGGTCCCTTGAAGCTTTCTTT.

This clonotype was detected many times. The chain is built from TRBV15 and TRBJ1-3; weak D call: TRBD1 (6 bases). Germline loops: CDR1 LNHNV, CDR2 YYDKDF (reference sequence). V lost 0 bases and J 7 bases, leaving 16 bases between the germline ends. The CDR3 is made up of 16 amino acids. The CDR3 region is CATSREWRKGDNTIYF. Here the CDR3 DNA reads TGTGCCACCAGCAGAGAATGGAGGAAGGGGGACAACACCATATATTTT. Based on the CDR3 plus reference TRBV15 and TRBJ1-3, the full variable domain is DAMVIQNPRYQVTQFGKPVTLSCSQTLNHNVMYWYQQKSSQAPKLLFHYYDKDFNNEADTPDNFQSRRPNTSFCFLDIRSPGLGDTAMYLCATSREWRKGDNTIYFGEGSWLTVV.

This chain joins TRBV14 and TRBJ2-1; D is unresolved. The CDR3 contains 13 residues. V was pared by 2 bases and J by 9 bases, with 11 bases between. Germline V gene lookup returns CDR1 SGHDN and CDR2 FVKESK. CDR3 amino acids: CASSQLNDPEQFF. The CDR3 DNA reads TGTGCCAGCAGCCAACTTAACGATCCTGAGCAGTTCTTC.

J is TRBJ2-1 and V is TRBV20-1, with 9 positions matching TRBD2. Germline CDR1 and CDR2: DFQATT and SNEGSKA (reference sequence). CDR3 size: 15 residues. V gave up 0 bases and J gave up 4 bases; unmatched junction bases: 4. In nucleotides, the CDR3 is TGCAGTGCTAGAGATTCAGCGGGGGGATACAATGAGCAGTTCTTC. It translates to CSARDSAGGYNEQFF.

The table lists this clonotype with a few counts. The chain carries TRBV11-2 and TRBJ2-3; no clear D. CDR3 length: 12 amino acids. The V gene lost 8 bases and the J gene lost 2 bases, with 8 bases spanning the gap. Germline CDR1 is SGHAT and CDR2 is FQNNGV. CDR3 nucleotide sequence: TGTGCCAGCGCCGATTACACAGATACGCAGTATTTT. Its translation: CASADYTDTQYF.

This clonotype was recorded many times. The rearrangement joins TRBV27 to TRBJ2-7; tentatively, D is TRBD1 (5 bases). This CDR3 is 20 amino acids long. V was shortened by 11 bases and J by 0 bases, with 35 bases between the two germline ends. Germline loops: CDR1 MNHEY, CDR2 SMNVEV (reference sequence). This CDR3 is CAGSLTSGWKGSKGSYEQYF. CDR3 nucleotide sequence: TGTGCCGGAAGTCTTACCTCAGGGTGGAAGGGATCCAAGGGCTCCTACGAGCAGTACTTC.

This clonotype has a count of ten or more. The J gene is TRBJ1-2, the V gene TRBV30, with D tentatively TRBD1 (5 bases). Trimming took 0 bases from V and 4 from J, leaving 12 bases between them. The germline V gene has CDR1 GTSNPN and CDR2 SVGIG (reference sequence). The CDR3 contains 14 residues. CDR3 amino acids: CAWSVWDLAYGYTF. CDR3 sequence (DNA): TGTGCCTGGAGTGTCTGGGACCTTGCCTATGGCTACACCTTC.

This clonotype was seen repeatedly, ten times or more. The V gene is TRBV2, the J gene TRBJ1-6; possible D gene TRBD1, 6 bases. The CDR3 loop spans 15 amino acids. The germline CDR1 and CDR2 sequences are SNHLY and FYNNEI. V was shortened by 3 bases and J by 5 bases, with 11 bases between the two germline ends. CDR3 region: CASSEGDTNNSPLHF. The CDR3 coding sequence is TGTGCCAGCAGTGAGGGGGACACTAATAATTCACCCCTCCACTTT.

This clonotype appeared a few times. The V and J genes are TRBV7-2 and TRBJ2-3, with D tentatively TRBD2 (5 bases). Germline assignment: CDR1 SGHTA and CDR2 FQGNSA. V dropped 3 bases and J dropped 3 bases, with 25 bases sitting between them. This CDR3 contains 19 residues. The DNA of the CDR3 is TGTGCCAGCAGCTTCTCTAGTTCTAGGTGGGCGACGGGGACAGATACGCAGTATTTT. Protein product: CASSFSSSRWATGTDTQYF.